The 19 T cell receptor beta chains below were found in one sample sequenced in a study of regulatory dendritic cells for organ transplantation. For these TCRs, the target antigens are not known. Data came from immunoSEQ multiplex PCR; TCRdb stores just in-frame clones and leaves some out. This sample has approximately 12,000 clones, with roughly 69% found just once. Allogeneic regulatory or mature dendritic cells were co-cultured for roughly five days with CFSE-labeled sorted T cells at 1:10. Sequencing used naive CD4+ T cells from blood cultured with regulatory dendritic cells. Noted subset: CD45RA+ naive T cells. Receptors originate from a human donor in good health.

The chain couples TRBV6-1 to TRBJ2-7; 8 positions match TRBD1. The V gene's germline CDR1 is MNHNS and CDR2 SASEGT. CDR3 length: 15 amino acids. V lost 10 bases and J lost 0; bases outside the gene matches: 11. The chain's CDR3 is CATLPGQAISYEQYF. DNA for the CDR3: TGTGCCACCCTCCCGGGACAGGCCATCTCCTACGAGCAGTACTTC.

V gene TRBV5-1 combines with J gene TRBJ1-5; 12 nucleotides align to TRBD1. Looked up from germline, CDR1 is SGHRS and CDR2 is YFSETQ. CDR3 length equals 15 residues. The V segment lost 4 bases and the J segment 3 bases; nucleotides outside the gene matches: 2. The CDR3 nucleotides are TGCGCCAGCAGCCCGGGACAGGGGGCCAATCAGCCCCAGCATTTT. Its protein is CASSPGQGANQPQHF.

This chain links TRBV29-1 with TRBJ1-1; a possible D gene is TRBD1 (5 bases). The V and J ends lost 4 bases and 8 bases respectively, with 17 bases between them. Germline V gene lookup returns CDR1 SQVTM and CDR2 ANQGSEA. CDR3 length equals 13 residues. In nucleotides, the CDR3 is TGCAGCGTTGCCCCAGGGCCGTCCCTCGAAGCTTTCTTT. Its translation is CSVAPGPSLEAFF. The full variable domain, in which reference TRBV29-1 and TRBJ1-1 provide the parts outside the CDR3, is SAVISQKPSRDICQRGTSLTIQCQVDSQVTMMFWYRQQPGQSLTLIATANQGSEATYESGFVIDKFPISRPNLTFSTLTVSNMSPEDSSIYLCSVAPGPSLEAFFGQGTRLTVV.

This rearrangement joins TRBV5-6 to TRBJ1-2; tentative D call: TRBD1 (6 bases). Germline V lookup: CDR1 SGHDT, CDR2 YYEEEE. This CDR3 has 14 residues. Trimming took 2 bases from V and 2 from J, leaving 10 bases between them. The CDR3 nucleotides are TGTGCCAGCAGCTTCGACAGGAAAAACTATGGCTACACCTTC. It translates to CASSFDRKNYGYTF.

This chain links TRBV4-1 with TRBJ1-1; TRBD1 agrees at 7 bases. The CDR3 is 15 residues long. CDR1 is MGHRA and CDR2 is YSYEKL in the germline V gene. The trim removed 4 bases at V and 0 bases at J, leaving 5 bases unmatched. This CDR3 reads CASSRLGGLNTEAFF. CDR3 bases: TGCGCCAGCAGCCGCCTAGGGGGCTTGAACACTGAAGCTTTCTTT.

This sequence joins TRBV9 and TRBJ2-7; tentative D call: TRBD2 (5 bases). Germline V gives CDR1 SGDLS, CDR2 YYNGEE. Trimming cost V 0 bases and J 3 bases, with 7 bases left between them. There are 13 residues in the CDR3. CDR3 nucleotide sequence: TGTGCCAGCAGCGTAGACGGACTCTACGAGCAGTACTTC. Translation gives CASSVDGLYEQYF.

Written as DNA, the CDR3 is TGTGCCAGCAGCTTGGCGGGCGGGGATAGGGAGACCCAGTACTTC. This codes for CASSLAGGDRETQYF. The chain has TRBV5-5 and TRBJ2-5, with D possibly being TRBD2 (6 bases). Per germline, CDR1 SGHKS and CDR2 YYEKEE (reference sequence). Deletions cut 0 bases from V and 5 bases from J, with 14 bases between. CDR3 length equals 15 residues.

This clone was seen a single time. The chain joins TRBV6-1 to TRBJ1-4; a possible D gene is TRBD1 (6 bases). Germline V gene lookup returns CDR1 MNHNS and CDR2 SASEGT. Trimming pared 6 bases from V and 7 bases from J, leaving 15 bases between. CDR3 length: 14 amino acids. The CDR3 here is CASRTLGTREKLFF. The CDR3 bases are TGTGCCAGCAGGACCCTTGGGACACGTGAAAAACTGTTTTTT.

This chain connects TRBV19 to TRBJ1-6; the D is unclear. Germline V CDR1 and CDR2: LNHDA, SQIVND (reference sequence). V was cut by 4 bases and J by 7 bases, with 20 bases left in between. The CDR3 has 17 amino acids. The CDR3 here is CASSTYLKPALNSPLHF. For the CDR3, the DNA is TGTGCCAGTAGTACCTACCTTAAGCCCGCTTTGAATTCACCCCTCCACTTT.

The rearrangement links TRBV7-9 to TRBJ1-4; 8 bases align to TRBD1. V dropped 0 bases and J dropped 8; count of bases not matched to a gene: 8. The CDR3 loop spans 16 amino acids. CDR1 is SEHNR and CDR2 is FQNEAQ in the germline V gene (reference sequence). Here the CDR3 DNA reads TGTGCCAGCAGCTTAGCGGGGTACAGGGGGGGCGAAAAACTGTTTTTT. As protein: CASSLAGYRGGEKLFF.

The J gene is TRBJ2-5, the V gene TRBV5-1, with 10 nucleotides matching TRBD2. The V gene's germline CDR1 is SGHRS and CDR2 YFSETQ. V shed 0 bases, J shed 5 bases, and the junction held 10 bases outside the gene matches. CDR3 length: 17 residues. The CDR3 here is CASSLGPSGGAGETQYF. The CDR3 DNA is TGCGCCAGCAGCTTGGGTCCGAGCGGGGGGGCCGGTGAGACCCAGTACTTC.

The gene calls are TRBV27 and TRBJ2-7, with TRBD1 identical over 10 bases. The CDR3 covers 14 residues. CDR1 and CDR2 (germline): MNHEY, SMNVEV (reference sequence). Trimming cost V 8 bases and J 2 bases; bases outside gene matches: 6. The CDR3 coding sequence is TGTGCCAGCCGCTTTGGACAGGGGGCCTACGAGCAGTACTTC. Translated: CASRFGQGAYEQYF.

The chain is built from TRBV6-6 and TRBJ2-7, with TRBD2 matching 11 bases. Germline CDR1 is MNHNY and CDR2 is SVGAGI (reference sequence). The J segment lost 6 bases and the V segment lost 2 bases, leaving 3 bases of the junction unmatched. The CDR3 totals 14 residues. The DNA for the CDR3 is TGTGCCAGCAGTTACCCGACTAGCGGGGTCGAGCAGTACTTC. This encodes CASSYPTSGVEQYF.

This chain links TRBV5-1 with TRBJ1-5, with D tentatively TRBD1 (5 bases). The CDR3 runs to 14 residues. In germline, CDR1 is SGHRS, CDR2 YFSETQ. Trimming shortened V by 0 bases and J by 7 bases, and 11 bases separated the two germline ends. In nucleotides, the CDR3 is TGCGCCAGCAGCTTGGCAGGGAATGAGCAGCCCCAGCATTTT. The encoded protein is CASSLAGNEQPQHF. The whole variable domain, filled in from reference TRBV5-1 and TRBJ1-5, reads KAGVTQTPRYLIKTRGQQVTLSCSPISGHRSVSWYQQTPGQGLQFLFEYFSETQRNKGNFPGRFSGRQFSNSRSEMNVSTLELGDSALYLCASSLAGNEQPQHFGDGTRLSIL.

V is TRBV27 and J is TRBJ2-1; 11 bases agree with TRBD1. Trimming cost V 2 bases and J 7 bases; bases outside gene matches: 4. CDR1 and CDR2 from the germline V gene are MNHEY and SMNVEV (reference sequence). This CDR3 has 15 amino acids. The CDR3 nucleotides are TGTGCCAGCAGTTTAGGACAGGGGGCTATAAATGAGCAGTTCTTC. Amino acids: CASSLGQGAINEQFF.

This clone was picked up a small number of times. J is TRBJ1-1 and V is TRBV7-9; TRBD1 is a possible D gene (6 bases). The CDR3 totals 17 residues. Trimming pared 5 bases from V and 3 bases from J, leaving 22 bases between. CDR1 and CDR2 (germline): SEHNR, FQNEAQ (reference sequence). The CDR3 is CASSASGGGGGYTEAFF. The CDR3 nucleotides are TGTGCCAGCAGCGCCTCCGGGGGGGGCGGAGGATACACTGAAGCTTTCTTT.

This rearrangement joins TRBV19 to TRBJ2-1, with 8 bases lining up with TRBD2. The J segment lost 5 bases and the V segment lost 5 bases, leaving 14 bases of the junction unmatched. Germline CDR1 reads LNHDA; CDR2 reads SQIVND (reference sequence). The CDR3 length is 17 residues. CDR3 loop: CASSGSRSAGADNEQFF. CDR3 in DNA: TGTGCCAGTAGTGGGTCGAGGTCAGCGGGGGCGGACAATGAGCAGTTCTTC.

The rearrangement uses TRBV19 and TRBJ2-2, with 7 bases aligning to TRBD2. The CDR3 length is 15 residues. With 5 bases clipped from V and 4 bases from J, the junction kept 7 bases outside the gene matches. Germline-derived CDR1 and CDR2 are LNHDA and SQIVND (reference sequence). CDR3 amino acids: CASSVAGSSTGELFF. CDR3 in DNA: TGTGCCAGTAGTGTAGCGGGTTCGAGCACCGGGGAGCTGTTTTTT.

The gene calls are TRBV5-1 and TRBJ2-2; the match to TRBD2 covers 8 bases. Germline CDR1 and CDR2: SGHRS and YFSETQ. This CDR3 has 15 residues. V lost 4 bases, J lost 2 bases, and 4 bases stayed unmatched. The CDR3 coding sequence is TGCGCCAGCAGCAACGGACTAGCAAACACCGGGGAGCTGTTTTTT. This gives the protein CASSNGLANTGELFF.